This T cell receptor (beta chain) originates from a study of metastatic and nonmetastatic thyroid tumors. On the study more broadly: The authors compared repertoires across blood and tumor or nodule tissue from malignant and benign thyroid patients.

This clone has a count of ten or more. Its antigen is unknown. Study findings and constraints: TCR beta diversity was reportedly significantly higher in malignant thyroid tumors than benign nodules, in blood and tumor.

Under the authors' procedure: Variation in CDR3 across clinicopathological groups served as the basis for constructing a distant-metastasis classifier in papillary thyroid cancer. With MiXCR, TCRdb reprocessed the PCR reads. TCRdb's processing, not the authors', yielded these V and J calls. This table holds around 35,000 clones, around 15% found once. This CDR3 has 14 amino acids. V lost 4 bases to trimming and J lost 3 bases, with 13 bases between them. Germline V lookup: CDR1 SGHDN, CDR2 FVKESK. Thyroid surgery had not been preceded by any treatment in any patient. The clonotype comes from a female donor with papillary thyroid cancer or a benign thyroid nodule (not recorded which). Some clones in this sample may be carry-over from other donors' samples. The sample consisted of blood. The chain employs TRBV14 and TRBJ2-7; either TRBD1 or TRBD2 may supply D (5 bases each). The CDR3 nucleotides read TGTGCCAGCAGCCGAGGGACGGTGTACTACGAGCAGTACTTC. Amino acids: CASSRGTVYYEQYF.